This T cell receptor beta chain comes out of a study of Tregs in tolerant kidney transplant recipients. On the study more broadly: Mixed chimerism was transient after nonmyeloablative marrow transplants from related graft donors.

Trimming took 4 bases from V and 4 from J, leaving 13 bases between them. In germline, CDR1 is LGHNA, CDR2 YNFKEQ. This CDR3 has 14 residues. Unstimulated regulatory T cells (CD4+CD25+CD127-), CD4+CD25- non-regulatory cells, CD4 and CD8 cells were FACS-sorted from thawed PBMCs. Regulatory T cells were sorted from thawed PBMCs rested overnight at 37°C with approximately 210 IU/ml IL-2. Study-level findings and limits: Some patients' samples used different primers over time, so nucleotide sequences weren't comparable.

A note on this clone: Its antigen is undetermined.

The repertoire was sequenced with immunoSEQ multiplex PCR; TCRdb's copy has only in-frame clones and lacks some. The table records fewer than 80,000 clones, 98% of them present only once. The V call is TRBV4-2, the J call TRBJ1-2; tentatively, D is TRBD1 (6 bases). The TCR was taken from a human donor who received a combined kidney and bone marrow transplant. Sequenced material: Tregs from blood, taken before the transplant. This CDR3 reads CASSRYRESYGYTF. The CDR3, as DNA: TGTGCCAGCAGCCGATACAGGGAATCCTATGGCTACACCTTC.